These 21 T cell receptor beta chains came from one sample sequenced in a study of T cells after posttransplantation cyclophosphamide. Sequencing used immunoSEQ multiplex PCR; TCRdb keeps in-frame clones, though not all of them. The sample yields around 15,000 clones, 80% to 90% seen once. Controls had myeloablative marrow grafts with methotrexate and calcineurin inhibitor, sampled at 1 year. The sample consisted of PBMCs, taken around 410 days after allogeneic stem cell transplant with calcineurin inhibitor and methotrexate. The receptor source for this set is a male patient between 25 and 39 years old who received an allogeneic stem cell transplant from an unrelated donor, was CMV-positive, and had acute and chronic GVHD. Some T cells may be graft donor cells.

The J gene is TRBJ1-4, the V gene TRBV5-1; no clear D. This CDR3 comprises 15 residues. Germline-derived CDR1 and CDR2 are SGHRS and YFSETQ. Trimming removed 2 bases at V and 8 bases at J, with 16 bases between. The CDR3 sequence: CASSLKRETGEKLFF. As DNA, the CDR3 is TGCGCCAGCAGCTTAAAACGGGAGACGGGGGAAAAACTGTTTTTT.

J is TRBJ2-7 and V is TRBV5-5; 11 bases map to TRBD1. J lost 5 bases, V lost 0 bases, and 4 bases had no gene match. Germline-derived CDR1 and CDR2 are SGHKS and YYEKEE (reference sequence). The CDR3 consists of 15 residues. DNA for the CDR3: TGTGCCAGCAGCTTGGGGCCGGGACAGGGGGACGAGCAGTACTTC. Its translation: CASSLGPGQGDEQYF.

This chain joins TRBV27 and TRBJ2-2, with 13 bases aligning to TRBD2. The CDR3 length is 19 residues. V shed 3 bases, J shed 5 bases, and the junction held 12 bases outside the gene matches. Germline lookup yields CDR1 MNHEY and CDR2 SMNVEV (reference sequence). DNA for the CDR3: TGTGCCAGCAGTTTCCGTGGTCGAGGACTAGCGGGGGAGACCGGGGAGCTGTTTTTT. It translates to CASSFRGRGLAGETGELFF.

This clone was detected once. This chain connects TRBV19 to TRBJ2-2; 10 bases match TRBD2. Germline V gene sequence: CDR1 LNHDA, CDR2 SQIVND (reference sequence). The V segment lost 3 bases and the J segment 0 bases; nucleotides outside the gene matches: 7. The CDR3 covers 18 residues. The CDR3, as DNA: TGTGCCAGTAGTATTGGTAGCGGGAGGTCCCCGAACACCGGGGAGCTGTTTTTT. The encoded protein is CASSIGSGRSPNTGELFF.

The chain combines TRBV4-3 with TRBJ2-3, with D possibly matching TRBD2 (6 bases). The ends were cut back, 1 base at V and 2 bases at J, with 10 bases in the middle. The CDR3 has 15 amino acids. Per the germline V gene, CDR1 is LGHNA and CDR2 is YSLEER. This CDR3 reads CASSQAAGNTDTQYF. The CDR3 DNA is TGCGCCAGCAGCCAAGCGGCGGGAAACACAGATACGCAGTATTTT.

The gene calls are TRBV13 and TRBJ2-7; 7 nucleotides agree with TRBD1. Germline V gene sequence: CDR1 PRHDT, CDR2 FYEKMQ (reference sequence). This CDR3 comprises 16 residues. The ends lost 2 bases at V and 2 bases at J; junction bases unmatched: 9. Here the CDR3 reads CASSLSGQVGPYEQYF. The CDR3 region has the DNA TGTGCCAGCAGCTTAAGTGGACAGGTGGGGCCCTACGAGCAGTACTTC. The variable domain in full, completed from reference TRBV13 and TRBJ2-7, reads AAGVIQSPRHLIKEKRETATLKCYPIPRHDTVYWYQQGPGQDPQFLISFYEKMQSDKGSIPDRFSAQQFSDYHSELNMSSLELGDSALYFCASSLSGQVGPYEQYFGPGTRLTVT.

The chain's CDR3 is CASSSYRGNTEAFF. The CDR3 coding sequence is TGTGCCAGCAGCTCATACAGGGGGAACACTGAAGCTTTCTTT. The rearrangement joins TRBV7-6 to TRBJ1-1; 7 nucleotides align to TRBD1. V dropped 4 bases and J dropped 1; count of bases not matched to a gene: 3. Germline V lookup: CDR1 SGHVS, CDR2 FNYEAQ. This CDR3 spans 14 amino acids.

Only a few counts were recorded for this clone. The genes are TRBV9 and TRBJ1-3, with D possibly being TRBD1 (5 bases). The CDR3 spans 15 residues. The germline gives CDR1 SGDLS, CDR2 YYNGEE. Trimming left V 0 bases short and J 3 bases short, with 10 bases between. The CDR3 sequence is CASSVAGAVGNTIYF. CDR3 nucleotide sequence: TGTGCCAGCAGCGTAGCTGGGGCGGTTGGAAACACCATATATTTT.

This clone was observed a few times. The chain joins TRBV9 to TRBJ2-1, with D unclear. The germline V and J ends were trimmed by 0 bases and 4 bases, with 14 bases remaining between them. This CDR3 is built from 16 residues. In germline, CDR1 is SGDLS, CDR2 YYNGEE. CDR3 region: CASSVVGDVIYNEQFF. DNA for the CDR3: TGTGCCAGCAGCGTAGTTGGAGATGTGATTTACAATGAGCAGTTCTTC. Full variable domain (rest looked up from reference TRBV9 and TRBJ2-1): DSGVTQTPKHLITATGQRVTLRCSPRSGDLSVYWYQQSLDQGLQFLIQYYNGEERAKGNILERFSAQQFPDLHSELNLSSLELGDSALYFCASSVVGDVIYNEQFFGPGTRLTVL.

The chain couples TRBV4-1 to TRBJ2-7; D gene ambiguous. The V and J ends lost 0 bases and 4 bases respectively, with 13 bases between them. The germline CDR1 and CDR2 sequences are MGHRA and YSYEKL. The length of the CDR3 is 15 residues. The CDR3 region is CASSQDDSAGYEQYF. CDR3 coding DNA: TGCGCCAGCAGCCAAGATGATTCCGCCGGTTACGAGCAGTACTTC.

The chain couples TRBV18 to TRBJ2-5; 7 bases map to TRBD1. The CDR3 is 15 amino acids. Germline values: CDR1 KGHSH, CDR2 LQKENI. V dropped 8 bases and J dropped 4; count of bases not matched to a gene: 13. CDR3 sequence: CASATGTATRETQYF. The CDR3 nucleotides read TGTGCCAGCGCGACCGGGACAGCCACAAGAGAGACCCAGTACTTC.

The chain has TRBV5-4 and TRBJ2-7, with TRBD1 identical over 11 bases. CDR3 length: 15 residues. Unmatched junction bases numbered 1, after V lost 0 bases and J lost 2 bases. Looked up from germline, CDR1 is SGHNT and CDR2 is YYREEE (reference sequence). CDR3 in amino acids: CASSLGDRGAYEQYF. DNA for the CDR3: TGTGCCAGCAGCTTGGGGGACAGGGGGGCCTACGAGCAGTACTTC.

The CDR3 protein is CAWNPGGVNQPQHF. The CDR3 region has the DNA TGTGCCTGGAACCCAGGGGGAGTGAATCAGCCCCAGCATTTT. The chain combines TRBV30 with TRBJ1-5; 7 bases match TRBD1. V trimming: 4 bases; J trimming: 4 bases; junction bases outside the gene matches: 7. The CDR3 loop spans 14 amino acids. Germline CDR1 and CDR2: GTSNPN and SVGIG (reference sequence).

This clone was picked up one time. The chain joins TRBV11-1 to TRBJ2-5; 8 bases align to TRBD1. V was pared by 1 base and J by 5 bases, with 6 bases of the junction left unmatched. Germline V gives CDR1 SGHAT, CDR2 FQDESV (reference sequence). The CDR3 totals 15 residues. CDR3 sequence: CASSLEYTGGETQYF. CDR3 coding DNA: TGTGCCAGCAGCTTAGAATATACAGGGGGTGAGACCCAGTACTTC.

CDR3 sequence (DNA): TGTGCCAGCAGCTTGTTGGTAGGACAGAGCTCCTACAATGAGCAGTTCTTC. This sequence encodes CASSLLVGQSSYNEQFF. The chain carries TRBV5-5 and TRBJ2-1, with D perhaps matching TRBD1 (6 bases). Trimming shortened V by 1 base and J by 0 bases, and 14 bases separated the two germline ends. Looked up from germline, CDR1 is SGHKS and CDR2 is YYEKEE (reference sequence). The CDR3 totals 17 residues.

The chain has TRBV30 and TRBJ2-1; TRBD2 matches at 7 bases. The length of the CDR3 is 13 residues. The junction had 9 bases not matched to a gene; V was cut back by 5 bases and J by 8 bases. Germline CDR1 is GTSNPN and CDR2 is SVGIG (reference sequence). CDR3 sequence: CAWGTIVGYEQFF. CDR3 sequence (DNA): TGTGCCTGGGGGACTATTGTTGGCTATGAGCAGTTCTTC.

J is TRBJ2-7 and V is TRBV5-1, with 8 bases matching TRBD1. V trimming: 2 bases; J trimming: 2 bases; junction bases outside the gene matches: 9. The germline V gene has CDR1 SGHRS and CDR2 YFSETQ. The CDR3 is 16 residues long. The CDR3 sequence: CASSLTPGGGPYEQYF. The CDR3 DNA sequence: TGCGCCAGCAGCTTAACCCCAGGGGGCGGCCCCTACGAGCAGTACTTC.

The chain recombines TRBV2 with TRBJ1-5, with D uncertain. This CDR3 contains 17 residues. The V end lost 3 bases, the J end lost 0 bases, and 15 bases lay between the germline ends. Germline values: CDR1 SNHLY, CDR2 FYNNEI. CDR3 DNA: TGTGCCAGCAGTGAGAGCCTTTGGAGGGTTAGCAATCAGCCCCAGCATTTT. Its protein product is CASSESLWRVSNQPQHF.

This chain links TRBV2 with TRBJ2-7; 12 bases are a match to TRBD2. The CDR3 contains 14 residues. CDR1 and CDR2 (germline): SNHLY, FYNNEI. V shed 8 bases and J 3 bases; nucleotides not matched to a gene: 5. The CDR3: CASRTSGGSYEQYF. Written as DNA, the CDR3 is TGTGCCAGCCGAACTAGCGGGGGGAGCTACGAGCAGTACTTC.

This chain connects TRBV9 to TRBJ2-6, with D unclear. The CDR3 is made up of 16 amino acids. Trimming stripped 3 bases from V and 2 bases from J, with 12 bases between. The germline V gene has CDR1 SGDLS and CDR2 YYNGEE. CDR3 nucleotides: TGTGCCAGCAGCGCCTCCCCTTCCGCTGGGGCCAACGTCCTGACTTTC. This codes for CASSASPSAGANVLTF.

This clone was counted between two and nine times. The V gene is TRBV6-5, the J gene TRBJ1-1; D possibly corresponds to TRBD1 (6 bases). This CDR3 has 15 residues. Trimming stripped 0 bases from V and 5 bases from J, with 13 bases between. Germline CDR1 MNHEY, CDR2 SVGAGI. CDR3 nucleotides: TGTGCCAGCAGTTACTCTATAACAGGGCAGACTGAAGCTTTCTTT. Translated, it gives CASSYSITGQTEAFF.